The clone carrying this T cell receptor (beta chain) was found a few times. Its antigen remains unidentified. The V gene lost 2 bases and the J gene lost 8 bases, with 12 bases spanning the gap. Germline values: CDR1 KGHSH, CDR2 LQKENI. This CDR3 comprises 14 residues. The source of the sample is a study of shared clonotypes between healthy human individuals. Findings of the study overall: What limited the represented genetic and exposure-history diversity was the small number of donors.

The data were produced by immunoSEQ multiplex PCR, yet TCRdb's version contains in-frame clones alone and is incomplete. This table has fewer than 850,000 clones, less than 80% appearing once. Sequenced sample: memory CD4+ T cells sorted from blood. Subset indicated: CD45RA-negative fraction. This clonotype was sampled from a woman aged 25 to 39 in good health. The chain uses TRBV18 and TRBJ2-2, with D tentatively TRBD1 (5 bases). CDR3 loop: CASSPSQGSGELFF. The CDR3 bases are TGTGCCAGCTCACCATCGCAGGGATCAGGGGAGCTGTTTTTT.